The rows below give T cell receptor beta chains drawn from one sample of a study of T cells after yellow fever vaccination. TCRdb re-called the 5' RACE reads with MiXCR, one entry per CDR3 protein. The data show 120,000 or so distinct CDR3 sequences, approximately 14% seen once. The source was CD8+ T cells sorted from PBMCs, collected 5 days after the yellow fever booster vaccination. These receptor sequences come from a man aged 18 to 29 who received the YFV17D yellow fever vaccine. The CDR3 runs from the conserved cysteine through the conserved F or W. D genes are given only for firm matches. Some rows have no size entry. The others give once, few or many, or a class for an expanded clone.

CDR3nt: TGTGCCAGCAGCTTAACCAACTACGAGCAGTACTTC
CDR3aa: CASSLTNYEQYF
j_gene: TRBJ2-7
abundance: many
d_gene: -
v_gene: TRBV7-2

CDR3nt: TGCAGTGCTAGAGGCATTTCCTCACCCCTCCACTTT
CDR3aa: CSARGISSPLHF
j_gene: TRBJ1-6
abundance: few
d_gene: -
v_gene: TRBV20-1

CDR3nt: TGTGCCAGCAGCCCAAGGGCAGGGAAGGGTGAGCAGTTCTTC
CDR3aa: CASSPRAGKGEQFF
j_gene: TRBJ2-1
abundance: hyperexpanded
d_gene: -
v_gene: TRBV7-9

CDR3nt: TGTGCCAGCAGCTTACACCCAGGGCCGTCGGGTGGCTACACCTTC
CDR3aa: CASSLHPGPSGGYTF
j_gene: TRBJ1-2
abundance: -
d_gene: -
v_gene: TRBV7-6

CDR3nt: TGTGCCAGCAGTCCAGCAGGGACCTATGGCTACACCTTC
CDR3aa: CASSPAGTYGYTF
j_gene: TRBJ1-2
abundance: few
d_gene: -
v_gene: TRBV14

CDR3nt: TGTGCCAGCACTCCTCTGGGGTGGTATAATTCACCCCTCCACTTT
CDR3aa: CASTPLGWYNSPLHF
j_gene: TRBJ1-6
abundance: -
d_gene: -
v_gene: TRBV28

CDR3nt: TGCGCCAGCAGCTTGGTAGGGAGTCCTGAAGCTTTCTTT
CDR3aa: CASSLVGSPEAFF
j_gene: TRBJ1-1
abundance: few
d_gene: -
v_gene: TRBV5-1

CDR3nt: TGCGCCAGCCGTACGGGGCGGGGGCACAATGAGCAGTTCTTC
CDR3aa: CASRTGRGHNEQFF
j_gene: TRBJ2-1
abundance: few
d_gene: -
v_gene: TRBV10-2

CDR3nt: TGTGCCAGCAGCACCTGGACAGGGGCCGGGGAGCTGTTTTTT
CDR3aa: CASSTWTGAGELFF
j_gene: TRBJ2-2
abundance: -
d_gene: TRBD1
v_gene: TRBV9

CDR3nt: TGTGCCAGCAGTGGCACCGAGGAGCTGTTTTTT
CDR3aa: CASSGTEELFF
j_gene: TRBJ2-2
abundance: -
d_gene: -
v_gene: TRBV2

CDR3nt: TGTGCCAGCAGCGCGACCCCGGGCGACAATGAGCAGTTCTTC
CDR3aa: CASSATPGDNEQFF
j_gene: TRBJ2-1
abundance: few
d_gene: -
v_gene: TRBV7-9

CDR3nt: TGTGCCAGCAGTGCCACGACGGGGGAGAGGAATGGCTACACCTTC
CDR3aa: CASSATTGERNGYTF
j_gene: TRBJ1-2
abundance: -
d_gene: -
v_gene: TRBV2

CDR3nt: TGTGCCAGCAGCACACAGGGCTACAATGAGCAGTTCTTC
CDR3aa: CASSTQGYNEQFF
j_gene: TRBJ2-1
abundance: few
d_gene: -
v_gene: TRBV7-9

CDR3nt: TGTGCCATCAGTGAGTCGAGGTCAGGCTTAGCCAATGGCTACACCTTC
CDR3aa: CAISESRSGLANGYTF
j_gene: TRBJ1-2
abundance: -
d_gene: -
v_gene: TRBV10-3

CDR3nt: TGTGCCAGCAGTTTAACTAGCGGGGGGACGGAGACCCAGTACTTC
CDR3aa: CASSLTSGGTETQYF
j_gene: TRBJ2-5
abundance: once
d_gene: TRBD2
v_gene: TRBV28

CDR3nt: TGTGCCAGCAGCCAAGTTCGGGGGGTTCGGACCTACGAGCAGTACTTC
CDR3aa: CASSQVRGVRTYEQYF
j_gene: TRBJ2-7
abundance: many
d_gene: TRBD2
v_gene: TRBV3-1

CDR3nt: TGCAGCGTCACCGGGGGGCCCTTCTACAATGAGCAGTTCTTC
CDR3aa: CSVTGGPFYNEQFF
j_gene: TRBJ2-1
abundance: few
d_gene: -
v_gene: TRBV29-1

CDR3nt: TGTGCCAGCGGTCGGGAGGGGAACCAGCCCCAGCATTTT
CDR3aa: CASGREGNQPQHF
j_gene: TRBJ1-5
abundance: -
d_gene: -
v_gene: TRBV7-9

CDR3nt: TGCGCCAGCAGCCCAAGACAGACCATGAACACTGAAGCTTTCTTT
CDR3aa: CASSPRQTMNTEAFF
j_gene: TRBJ1-1
abundance: few
d_gene: -
v_gene: TRBV4-1

CDR3nt: TGTGCCAGCAGTTTAGACTATCAGGGCTACGAGCAGTACTTC
CDR3aa: CASSLDYQGYEQYF
j_gene: TRBJ2-7
abundance: -
d_gene: -
v_gene: TRBV27

CDR3nt: TGCAGCTTTAACGGGCCCAACCAAGTGGGGGATGAGCAGTTCTTC
CDR3aa: CSFNGPNQVGDEQFF
j_gene: TRBJ2-1
abundance: -
d_gene: -
v_gene: TRBV29-1

CDR3nt: TGTGCCAGCAGCTTAATTCGCGACGAGCAGTACTTC
CDR3aa: CASSLIRDEQYF
j_gene: TRBJ2-7
abundance: -
d_gene: -
v_gene: TRBV7-9

CDR3nt: TGTGCCAGCTCCGGGACGTACACAGATACGCAGTATTTT
CDR3aa: CASSGTYTDTQYF
j_gene: TRBJ2-3
abundance: few
d_gene: -
v_gene: TRBV5-6

CDR3nt: TGCAGTGCCCGGGACAGGCGCACCTACGAGCAGTACTTC
CDR3aa: CSARDRRTYEQYF
j_gene: TRBJ2-7
abundance: few
d_gene: TRBD1
v_gene: TRBV20-1

CDR3nt: TGTGCCAGCAGCCAGGGACAAGGCGGCTACACCTTC
CDR3aa: CASSQGQGGYTF
j_gene: TRBJ1-2
abundance: -
d_gene: -
v_gene: TRBV5-4

CDR3nt: TGTGCCACCAGCATACGCACAGGAGATACGCAGTATTTT
CDR3aa: CATSIRTGDTQYF
j_gene: TRBJ2-3
abundance: few
d_gene: -
v_gene: TRBV15

CDR3nt: TGTGCCAGCGGAGACCGGGGGGCAGCTGAAGCTTTCTTT
CDR3aa: CASGDRGAAEAFF
j_gene: TRBJ1-1
abundance: few
d_gene: -
v_gene: TRBV7-9

CDR3nt: TGTGCCATCAGTGAGGGGGGGCGAGTAACACCCCTCCACTTT
CDR3aa: CAISEGGRVTPLHF
j_gene: TRBJ1-6
abundance: -
d_gene: -
v_gene: TRBV10-3

CDR3nt: TGCGCCAGCAGCCAAGGACAGACACTAGAAAAACTGTTTTTT
CDR3aa: CASSQGQTLEKLFF
j_gene: TRBJ1-4
abundance: few
d_gene: -
v_gene: TRBV4-1

CDR3nt: TGTGCCAGCAGCGGGATGGGACTACTTAGCACAGATACGCAGTATTTT
CDR3aa: CASSGMGLLSTDTQYF
j_gene: TRBJ2-3
abundance: few
d_gene: TRBD2
v_gene: TRBV7-8

CDR3nt: TGTGCCAGCAGCGTAGGGACTAGCGGGGGAAACACCGGGGAGCTGTTTTTT
CDR3aa: CASSVGTSGGNTGELFF
j_gene: TRBJ2-2
abundance: -
d_gene: TRBD2
v_gene: TRBV9

CDR3nt: TGTGCCAGCAGCTCGGGACTTTACTACGAGCAGTACTTC
CDR3aa: CASSSGLYYEQYF
j_gene: TRBJ2-7
abundance: -
d_gene: -
v_gene: TRBV7-9

CDR3nt: TGTGCCAGCAGCGTAATGGACGTCAATGAGCAGTTCTTC
CDR3aa: CASSVMDVNEQFF
j_gene: TRBJ2-1
abundance: few
d_gene: -
v_gene: TRBV9

CDR3nt: TGTGCCACCAGTGATTTAGCCAGTACGAACACCGGGGAGCTGTTTTTT
CDR3aa: CATSDLASTNTGELFF
j_gene: TRBJ2-2
abundance: -
d_gene: -
v_gene: TRBV24-1

CDR3nt: TGTGCCAGCAGTTTTCAGGGCGACTATGGCTACACCTTC
CDR3aa: CASSFQGDYGYTF
j_gene: TRBJ1-2
abundance: -
d_gene: -
v_gene: TRBV12-3/TRBV12-4

CDR3nt: TGTGCCACCAGTGACAAATTCGCAGATACGCAGTATTTT
CDR3aa: CATSDKFADTQYF
j_gene: TRBJ2-3
abundance: -
d_gene: -
v_gene: TRBV24-1

CDR3nt: TGTGCCAGCAGCTTGGGGGCCGGGGGTAATTCACCCCTCCACTTT
CDR3aa: CASSLGAGGNSPLHF
j_gene: TRBJ1-6
abundance: -
d_gene: -
v_gene: TRBV5-5

CDR3nt: TGCGCCAGCAGCCAAGGTTCTTCCCAAGCCGAGCAGTACTTC
CDR3aa: CASSQGSSQAEQYF
j_gene: TRBJ2-7
abundance: -
d_gene: -
v_gene: TRBV4-3

CDR3nt: TGTGCCAGCAGCTTTGGGGGGGACCGGCCAGATACGCAGTATTTT
CDR3aa: CASSFGGDRPDTQYF
j_gene: TRBJ2-3
abundance: few
d_gene: TRBD2
v_gene: TRBV7-6

CDR3nt: TGTGCCAGCAGCTTTCGGCCAATGGGGACTCTCTCTGAAGCTTTCTTT
CDR3aa: CASSFRPMGTLSEAFF
j_gene: TRBJ1-1
abundance: few
d_gene: -
v_gene: TRBV7-9

CDR3nt: TGTGCCAGCAGCGGTGACACTCCAGAGACCCAGTACTTC
CDR3aa: CASSGDTPETQYF
j_gene: TRBJ2-5
abundance: -
d_gene: -
v_gene: TRBV9

CDR3nt: TGTGCCAGCAGTTATGTGGGCACTGAAGCTTTCTTT
CDR3aa: CASSYVGTEAFF
j_gene: TRBJ1-1
abundance: few
d_gene: -
v_gene: TRBV6-5

CDR3nt: TGTGCCATCGGGGATTCCTATAATTCACCCCTCCACTTT
CDR3aa: CAIGDSYNSPLHF
j_gene: TRBJ1-6
abundance: -
d_gene: -
v_gene: TRBV10-3

CDR3nt: TGTGCTAGTGGTTTCCCGACAGGCTCCTACGAGCAGTACTTC
CDR3aa: CASGFPTGSYEQYF
j_gene: TRBJ2-7
abundance: few
d_gene: -
v_gene: TRBV12-5

CDR3nt: TGCGCCAGCAGCCAAGTTTTTGACAGCCTTGAGACAGATACGCAGTATTTT
CDR3aa: CASSQVFDSLETDTQYF
j_gene: TRBJ2-3
abundance: -
d_gene: -
v_gene: TRBV4-1

CDR3nt: TGCGCCAGCAGCCAAGGGACAGAGAACACTGAAGCTTTCTTT
CDR3aa: CASSQGTENTEAFF
j_gene: TRBJ1-1
abundance: many
d_gene: -
v_gene: TRBV4-3

CDR3nt: TGTGCCAGCAGCCCAACCGGCAGCAGCAATCAGCCCCAGCATTTT
CDR3aa: CASSPTGSSNQPQHF
j_gene: TRBJ1-5
abundance: -
d_gene: -
v_gene: TRBV7-9

CDR3nt: TGTGCCAGCAGCCCCGGGGGAGCTAGCACAGATACGCAGTATTTT
CDR3aa: CASSPGGASTDTQYF
j_gene: TRBJ2-3
abundance: few
d_gene: -
v_gene: TRBV9

CDR3nt: TGTGCCAGCAGTACGGGACTAGCGGCCGCAGATACGCAGTATTTT
CDR3aa: CASSTGLAAADTQYF
j_gene: TRBJ2-3
abundance: -
d_gene: TRBD2
v_gene: TRBV12-3/TRBV12-4

CDR3nt: TGCGCCAGCACTCTGGGATCGAACACCGGGGAGCTGTTTTTT
CDR3aa: CASTLGSNTGELFF
j_gene: TRBJ2-2
abundance: -
d_gene: -
v_gene: TRBV5-1

CDR3nt: TGTGCCAGCGGGCGGGACGGACCCAATGAGCAGTTCTTC
CDR3aa: CASGRDGPNEQFF
j_gene: TRBJ2-1
abundance: many
d_gene: -
v_gene: TRBV5-6

CDR3nt: TGTGCCAGTAGCCCGGGACAAGCCTACGAGCAGTACTTC
CDR3aa: CASSPGQAYEQYF
j_gene: TRBJ2-7
abundance: many
d_gene: -
v_gene: TRBV19

CDR3nt: TGTGCCAGCAGTTACTCGCAGCGGAACTATGGCTACACCTTC
CDR3aa: CASSYSQRNYGYTF
j_gene: TRBJ1-2
abundance: few
d_gene: -
v_gene: TRBV6-2/TRBV6-3

CDR3nt: TGCGCCAGCAGCTCCAGGGGGAACACTGAAGCTTTCTTT
CDR3aa: CASSSRGNTEAFF
j_gene: TRBJ1-1
abundance: many
d_gene: -
v_gene: TRBV5-1

CDR3nt: TGTGCCAGCAGCTTAGTAGACACTGAAGCTTTCTTT
CDR3aa: CASSLVDTEAFF
j_gene: TRBJ1-1
abundance: -
d_gene: -
v_gene: TRBV7-9

CDR3nt: TGTGCCAGCAGTTTCGGGACTAGCGGGGGAGCCAAAAACATTCAGTACTTC
CDR3aa: CASSFGTSGGAKNIQYF
j_gene: TRBJ2-4
abundance: -
d_gene: TRBD2
v_gene: TRBV12-3/TRBV12-4

CDR3nt: TGCAGCGTTCAGGGATACACCGGGGAGCTGTTTTTT
CDR3aa: CSVQGYTGELFF
j_gene: TRBJ2-2
abundance: -
d_gene: -
v_gene: TRBV29-1

CDR3nt: TGCGCCAGCAGCCAAGAACGCTACAGGGGCTACGAGCAGTACTTC
CDR3aa: CASSQERYRGYEQYF
j_gene: TRBJ2-7
abundance: -
d_gene: TRBD1
v_gene: TRBV4-3

CDR3nt: TGTGCCAGCAGCTTGGGGATCTCAGACAACTCCTACGAGCAGTACTTC
CDR3aa: CASSLGISDNSYEQYF
j_gene: TRBJ2-7
abundance: many
d_gene: -
v_gene: TRBV7-8

CDR3nt: TGTGCCAGCAGCCGGGTCTATGGCTACACCTTC
CDR3aa: CASSRVYGYTF
j_gene: TRBJ1-2
abundance: -
d_gene: -
v_gene: TRBV28